This TCR beta chain is from a study of breast tumors, draining lymph nodes, adjacent tissues. The study's findings and limits: Tumor and nontumor repertoires were significantly more similar in luminal-like than in basal-like breast cancer. Tumor repertoires ranked between lymph nodes and nontumor tissue in diversity, with V and J gene preferences. Data fit most tumor T cells coming from lymph node, expanding in tumor. Data only fit, rather than demonstrated, lymph node origin of most tumor T cells.

Samples came from axillary lymph nodes draining the breast cancer. Each CDR3 protein is one row after TCRdb ran MiXCR on the multiplex PCR reads. The data show approximately 230,000 distinct CDR3 sequences, nearly 35% seen once. This clonotype was counted ten times or more. Its matching antigen is unknown. V shed 8 bases and J 2 bases; nucleotides not matched to a gene: 9. The V gene's germline CDR1 is LGHNA and CDR2 YSLEER. The CDR3 consists of 14 residues. The origin of this receptor is a female donor with breast cancer. Some clones in this sample may be carry-over from other donors' samples. The source material was axillary lymph node tissue. The chain carries TRBV4-3 and TRBJ2-7, with 7 bases fitting TRBD2. The CDR3 DNA reads TGCGCCAGCGCGTGGCTAGCGGCGACCTACGAGCAGTACTTC. It codes for CASAWLAATYEQYF.